This TCR beta chain is drawn from a study of T cell responses to AZD1222 COVID-19 vaccine. Study as a whole: Second-dose intervals near 4 or 12 weeks were combined.

Profiling relied on immunoSEQ multiplex PCR, and the TCRdb table lists in-frame clones only, not all of them. The table has about 110,000 clones, approximately 85% seen once. Germline loops: CDR1 SNHLY, CDR2 FYNNEI. This CDR3 contains 14 residues. The trim removed 4 bases at V and 8 bases at J, leaving 5 bases unmatched. Overall study results and limits: The breadth and depth of Spike-specific TCRs increased once two AZD1222 doses had been given. There were vaccine-associated CD4 TCRs across spike, dominant at 160-218 and 743-854. Clonal diversity was possibly underestimated, and the donors were mostly white British, with more females.

On this clone: Its antigen is not identified.

The sequence was obtained from an adult in good health. The sample was peripheral blood, taken on day 0 of AZD1222 vaccination. The chain links TRBV2 to TRBJ2-7, with 13 bases that match TRBD2. CDR3 nucleotide sequence: TGTGCCAGCAGTGTCCTGACTAGCGGGAGGAAGCAGTACTTC. Encoded protein: CASSVLTSGRKQYF.